This T cell receptor beta chain appears in the sequencing data of a study of cytomegalovirus exposure and HLA in healthy donors. Sequenced by immunoSEQ multiplex PCR; TCRdb stores in-frame clones only, minus some. The data hold approximately 150,000 clones, with approximately 88% observed a single time. Study-wide points: Cytomegalovirus-associated TCR beta chains were listed, numbering 150 to 200.

V was cut by 5 bases and J by 0 bases, with 7 bases left in between. The CDR3 runs to 13 residues. Germline V gene data show CDR1 as LNHDA and CDR2 as SQIVND (reference sequence). This clone qualifies as medium-sized. Its specificity is not known. Other DNA sequences in this sample translate to the same CDR3. The TCR was taken from a man aged 25-45 years in good health and CMV-seropositive. The chain employs TRBV19 and TRBJ1-1, with a tentative D call TRBD1 (5 bases). The sample consisted of PBMCs. CDR3 bases: TGTGCCAGTAGTCTGACAGTGAACACTGAAGCTTTCTTT. Translation: CASSLTVNTEAFF. Combining the CDR3 with reference TRBV19 and TRBJ1-1 gives the whole variable domain DGGITQSPKYLFRKEGQNVTLSCEQNLNHDAMYWYRQDPGQGLRLIYYSQIVNDFQKGDIAEGYSVSREKKESFPLTVTSAQKNPTAFYLCASSLTVNTEAFFGQGTRLTVV.